This T cell receptor (beta chain) was sequenced for a study of blood T cells in healthy people across ages. Using a J-beta primer mix together with a sample-barcoded 5' primer, a second PCR was run for about 6 to 12 cycles. TCRdb ran MiXCR on the 5' RACE reads and lists one entry per CDR3 protein. In the table there are around 1,800,000 distinct CDR3 sequences, about two fifths of which are singletons. The CDR3 has 16 residues. Germline V gene sequence: CDR1 SGHTA, CDR2 FQGNSA. J gave up 2 bases and V 0 bases, and 5 bases lay outside the gene matches. The origin of this receptor is a human donor in good health. The V and J genes are TRBV7-2 and TRBJ2-7; 9 nucleotides match TRBD1. The specimen was blood. Written as DNA, the CDR3 is TGTGCCAGCAGCTTAGCTACTGGACAGGGGACCTACGAGCAGTACTTC. Its translation is CASSLATGQGTYEQYF.